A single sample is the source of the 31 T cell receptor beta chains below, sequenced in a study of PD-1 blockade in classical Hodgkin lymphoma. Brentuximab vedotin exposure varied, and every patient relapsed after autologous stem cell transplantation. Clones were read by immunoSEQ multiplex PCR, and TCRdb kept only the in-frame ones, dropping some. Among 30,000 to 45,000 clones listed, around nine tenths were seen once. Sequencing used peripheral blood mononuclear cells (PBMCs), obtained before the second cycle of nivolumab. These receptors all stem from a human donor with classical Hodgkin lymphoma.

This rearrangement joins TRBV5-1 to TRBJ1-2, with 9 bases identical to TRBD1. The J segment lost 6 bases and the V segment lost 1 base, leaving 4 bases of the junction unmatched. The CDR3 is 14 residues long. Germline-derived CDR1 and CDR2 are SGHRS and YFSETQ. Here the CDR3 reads CASSLTGQGHGYTF. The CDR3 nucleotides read TGCGCCAGCAGCTTGACGGGACAGGGCCATGGCTACACCTTC.

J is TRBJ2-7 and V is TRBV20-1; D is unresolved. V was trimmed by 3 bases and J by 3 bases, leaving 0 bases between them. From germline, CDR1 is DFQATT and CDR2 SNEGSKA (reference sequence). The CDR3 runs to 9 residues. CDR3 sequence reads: CSASYEQYF. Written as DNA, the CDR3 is TGCAGTGCTAGCTACGAGCAGTACTTC.

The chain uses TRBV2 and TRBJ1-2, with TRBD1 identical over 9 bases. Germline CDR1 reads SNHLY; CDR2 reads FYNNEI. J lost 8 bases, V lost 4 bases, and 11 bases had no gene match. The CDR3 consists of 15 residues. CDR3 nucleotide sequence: TGTGCCAGCAGTGCGACACAGGGGGCGCGAATGGGCTACACCTTC. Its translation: CASSATQGARMGYTF.

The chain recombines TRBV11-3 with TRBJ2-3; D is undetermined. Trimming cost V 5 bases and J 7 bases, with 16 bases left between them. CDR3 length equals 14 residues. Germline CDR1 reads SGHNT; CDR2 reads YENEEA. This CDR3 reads CASSPFLGPNTQYF. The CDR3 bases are TGTGCCAGCAGCCCCTTTTTAGGTCCGAATACGCAGTATTTT. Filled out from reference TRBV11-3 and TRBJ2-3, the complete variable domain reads EAGVVQSPRYKIIEKKQPVAFWCNPISGHNTLYWYLQNLGQGPELLIRYENEEAVDDSQLPKDRFSAERLKGVDSTLKIQPAELGDSAVYLCASSPFLGPNTQYFGPGTRLTVL.

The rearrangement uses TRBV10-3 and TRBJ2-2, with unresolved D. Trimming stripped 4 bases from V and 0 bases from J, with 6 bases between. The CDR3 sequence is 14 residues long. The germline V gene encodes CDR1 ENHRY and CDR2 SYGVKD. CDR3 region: CAISGVSNTGELFF. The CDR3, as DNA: TGTGCCATCAGTGGGGTTTCGAACACCGGGGAGCTGTTTTTT.

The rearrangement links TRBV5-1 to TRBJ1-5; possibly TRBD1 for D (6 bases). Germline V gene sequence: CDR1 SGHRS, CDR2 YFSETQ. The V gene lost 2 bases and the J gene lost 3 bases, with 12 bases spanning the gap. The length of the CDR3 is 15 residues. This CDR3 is CASSFDGTNNQPQHF. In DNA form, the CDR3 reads TGCGCCAGCAGCTTTGACGGGACAAACAATCAGCCCCAGCATTTT.

The CDR3 region is CASSEDRGRDTEAFF. The CDR3 DNA sequence: TGTGCCAGCAGCGAGGACAGGGGGCGGGACACTGAAGCTTTCTTT. The J gene is TRBJ1-1, the V gene TRBV21-1; the table assigns TRBD1, which was not confirmed against the DNA. TRBV21-1 is a listed pseudogene. There are 15 residues in the CDR3.

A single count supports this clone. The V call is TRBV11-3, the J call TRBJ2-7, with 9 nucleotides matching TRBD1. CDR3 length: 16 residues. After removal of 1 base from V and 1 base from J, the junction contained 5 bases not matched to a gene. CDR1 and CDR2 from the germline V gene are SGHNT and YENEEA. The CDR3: CASSLGTDRGSYEQYF. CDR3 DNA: TGTGCCAGCAGCTTAGGAACGGACAGGGGATCCTACGAGCAGTACTTC.

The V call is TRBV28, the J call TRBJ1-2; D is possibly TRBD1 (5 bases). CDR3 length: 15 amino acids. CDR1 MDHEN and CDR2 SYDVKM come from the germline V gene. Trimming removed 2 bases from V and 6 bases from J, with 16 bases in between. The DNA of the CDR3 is TGTGCCAGCAGTTTAGGCCGGGACGGTGGGCATGGCTACACCTTC. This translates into CASSLGRDGGHGYTF.

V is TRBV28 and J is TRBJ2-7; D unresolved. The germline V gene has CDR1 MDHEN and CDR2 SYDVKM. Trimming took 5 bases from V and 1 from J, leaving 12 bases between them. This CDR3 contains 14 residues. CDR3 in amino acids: CASSPADRSYEQYF. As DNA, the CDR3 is TGTGCCAGCAGTCCTGCGGACCGGTCCTACGAGCAGTACTTC.

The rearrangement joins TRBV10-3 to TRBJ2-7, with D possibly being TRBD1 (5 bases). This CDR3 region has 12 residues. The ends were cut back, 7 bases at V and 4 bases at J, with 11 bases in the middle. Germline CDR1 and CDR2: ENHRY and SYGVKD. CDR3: CAITPTGYEQYF. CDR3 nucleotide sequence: TGTGCCATCACCCCTACAGGTTACGAGCAGTACTTC.

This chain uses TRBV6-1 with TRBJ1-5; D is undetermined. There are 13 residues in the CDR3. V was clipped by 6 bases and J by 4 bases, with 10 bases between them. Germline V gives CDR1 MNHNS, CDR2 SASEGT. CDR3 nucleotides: TGTGCCAGCAGCTCCGGGGTTAATCAGCCCCAGCATTTT. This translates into CASSSGVNQPQHF.

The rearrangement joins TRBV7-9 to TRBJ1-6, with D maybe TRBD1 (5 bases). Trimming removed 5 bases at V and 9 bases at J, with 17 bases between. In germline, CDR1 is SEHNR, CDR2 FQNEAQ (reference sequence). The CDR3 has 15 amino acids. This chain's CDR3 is CASSPTGAESSPLHF. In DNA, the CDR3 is TGTGCCAGCAGCCCAACAGGCGCGGAGAGTTCACCCCTCCACTTT. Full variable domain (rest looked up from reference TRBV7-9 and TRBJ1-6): DTGVSQNPRHKITKRGQNVTFRCDPISEHNRLYWYRQTLGQGPEFLTYFQNEAQLEKSRLLSDRFSAERPKGSFSTLEIQRTEQGDSAMYLCASSPTGAESSPLHFGNGTRLTVT.

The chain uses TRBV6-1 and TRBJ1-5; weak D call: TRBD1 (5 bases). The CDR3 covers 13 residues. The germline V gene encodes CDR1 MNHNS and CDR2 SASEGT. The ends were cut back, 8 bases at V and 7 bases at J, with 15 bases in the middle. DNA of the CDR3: TGTGCCAGCTGCAGGGAAGAACAACAGCCCCAGCATTTT. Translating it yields CASCREEQQPQHF.

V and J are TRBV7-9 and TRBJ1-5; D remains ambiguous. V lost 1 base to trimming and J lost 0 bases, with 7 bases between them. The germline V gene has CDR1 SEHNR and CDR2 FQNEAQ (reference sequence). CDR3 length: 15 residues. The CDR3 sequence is CASSLDGYSNQPQHF. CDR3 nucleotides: TGTGCCAGCAGCTTAGACGGTTATAGCAATCAGCCCCAGCATTTT. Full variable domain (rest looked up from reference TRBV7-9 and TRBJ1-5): DTGVSQNPRHKITKRGQNVTFRCDPISEHNRLYWYRQTLGQGPEFLTYFQNEAQLEKSRLLSDRFSAERPKGSFSTLEIQRTEQGDSAMYLCASSLDGYSNQPQHFGDGTRLSIL.

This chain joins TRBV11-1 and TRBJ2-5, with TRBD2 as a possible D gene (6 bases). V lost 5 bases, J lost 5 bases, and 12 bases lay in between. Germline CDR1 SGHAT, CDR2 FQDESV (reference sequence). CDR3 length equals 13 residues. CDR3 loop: CASSPDGGETQYF. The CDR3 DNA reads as TGTGCCAGCAGCCCCGATGGAGGGGAGACCCAGTACTTC.

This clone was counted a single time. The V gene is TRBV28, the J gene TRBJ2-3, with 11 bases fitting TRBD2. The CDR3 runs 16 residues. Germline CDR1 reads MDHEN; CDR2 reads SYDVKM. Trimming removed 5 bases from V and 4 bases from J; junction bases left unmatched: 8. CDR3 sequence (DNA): TGTGCCAGCAGTCTAATAGCGGGAGGGCCGGCAGATACGCAGTATTTT. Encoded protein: CASSLIAGGPADTQYF.

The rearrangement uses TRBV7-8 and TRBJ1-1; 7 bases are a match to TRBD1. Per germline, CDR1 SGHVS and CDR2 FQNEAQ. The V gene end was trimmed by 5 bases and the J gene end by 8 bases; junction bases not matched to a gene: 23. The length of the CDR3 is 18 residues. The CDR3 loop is CASSLRSRDSLFISEAFF. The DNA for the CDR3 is TGTGCCAGCAGCCTTCGTTCCCGGGACAGCCTTTTTATTTCGGAAGCTTTCTTT.

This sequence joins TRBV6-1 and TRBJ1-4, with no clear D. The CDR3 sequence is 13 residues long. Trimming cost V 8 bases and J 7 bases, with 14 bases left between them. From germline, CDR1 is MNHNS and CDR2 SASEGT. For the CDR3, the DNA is TGTGCCAGCGATGGGGTGGCAGGTGAAAAACTGTTTTTT. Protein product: CASDGVAGEKLFF.

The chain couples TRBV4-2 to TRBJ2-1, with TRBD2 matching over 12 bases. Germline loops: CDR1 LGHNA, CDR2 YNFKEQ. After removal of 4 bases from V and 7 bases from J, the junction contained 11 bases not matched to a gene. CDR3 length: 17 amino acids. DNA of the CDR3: TGTGCCAGCAGCCCGTTGACTAGCGGGAGCCTCTTAAATGAGCAGTTCTTC. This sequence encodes CASSPLTSGSLLNEQFF.

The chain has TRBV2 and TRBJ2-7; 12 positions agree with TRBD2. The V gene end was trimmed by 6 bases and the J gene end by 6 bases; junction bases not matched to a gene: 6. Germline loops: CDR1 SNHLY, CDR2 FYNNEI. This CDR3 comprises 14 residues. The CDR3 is CASSDPGLAGEQYF. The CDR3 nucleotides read TGTGCCAGCAGCGACCCGGGACTAGCGGGCGAGCAGTACTTC. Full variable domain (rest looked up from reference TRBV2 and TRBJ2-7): EPEVTQTPSHQVTQMGQEVILRCVPISNHLYFYWYRQILGQKVEFLVSFYNNEISEKSEIFDDQFSVERPDGSNFTLKIRSTKLEDSAMYFCASSDPGLAGEQYFGPGTRLTVT.

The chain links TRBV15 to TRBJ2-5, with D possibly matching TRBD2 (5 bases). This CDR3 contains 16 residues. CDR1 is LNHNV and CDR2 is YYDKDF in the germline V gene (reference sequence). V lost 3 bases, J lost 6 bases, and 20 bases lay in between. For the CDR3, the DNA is TGTGCCACCAGCAGCGAATATAGTGGGAGACTGAAGACCCAGTACTTC. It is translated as CATSSEYSGRLKTQYF. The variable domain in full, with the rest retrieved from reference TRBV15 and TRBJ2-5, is DAMVIQNPRYQVTQFGKPVTLSCSQTLNHNVMYWYQQKSSQAPKLLFHYYDKDFNNEADTPDNFQSRRPNTSFCFLDIRSPGLGDTAMYLCATSSEYSGRLKTQYFGPGTRLLVL.

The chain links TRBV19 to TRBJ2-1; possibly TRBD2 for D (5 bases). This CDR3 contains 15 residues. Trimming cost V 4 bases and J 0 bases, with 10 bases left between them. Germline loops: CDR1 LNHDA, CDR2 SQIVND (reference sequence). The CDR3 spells CASSRTDTSYNEQFF. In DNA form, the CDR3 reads TGTGCCAGTAGTAGGACTGATACCTCCTACAATGAGCAGTTCTTC.

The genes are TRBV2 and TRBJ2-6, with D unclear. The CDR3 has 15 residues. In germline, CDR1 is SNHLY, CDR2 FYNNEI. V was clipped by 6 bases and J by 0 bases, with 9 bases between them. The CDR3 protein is CASSELISGANVLTF. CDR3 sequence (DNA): TGTGCCAGCAGCGAACTGATCTCTGGGGCCAACGTCCTGACTTTC.

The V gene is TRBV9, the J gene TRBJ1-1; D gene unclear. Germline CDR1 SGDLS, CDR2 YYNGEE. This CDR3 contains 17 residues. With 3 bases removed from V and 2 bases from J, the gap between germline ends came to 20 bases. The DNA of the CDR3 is TGTGCCAGCAGCGCCCACCCCGGCGGAGGTTTTAACACTGAAGCTTTCTTT. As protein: CASSAHPGGGFNTEAFF.

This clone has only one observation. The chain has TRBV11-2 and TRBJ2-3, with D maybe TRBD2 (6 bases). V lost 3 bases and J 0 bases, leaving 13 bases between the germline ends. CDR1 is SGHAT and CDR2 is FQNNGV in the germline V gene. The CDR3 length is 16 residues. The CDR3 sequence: CASSFPLAVSTDTQYF. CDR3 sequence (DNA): TGTGCCAGCAGCTTTCCCTTAGCGGTTAGCACAGATACGCAGTATTTT. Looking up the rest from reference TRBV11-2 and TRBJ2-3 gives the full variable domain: EAGVAQSPRYKIIEKRQSVAFWCNPISGHATLYWYQQILGQGPKLLIQFQNNGVVDDSQLPKDRFSAERLKGVDSTLKIQPAKLEDSAVYLCASSFPLAVSTDTQYFGPGTRLTVL.

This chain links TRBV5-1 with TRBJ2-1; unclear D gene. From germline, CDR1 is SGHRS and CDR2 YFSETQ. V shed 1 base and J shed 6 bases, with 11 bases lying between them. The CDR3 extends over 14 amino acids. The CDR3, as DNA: TGCGCCAGCAGCTTGCGTCCCAGCCCCAATGAGCAGTTCTTC. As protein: CASSLRPSPNEQFF.

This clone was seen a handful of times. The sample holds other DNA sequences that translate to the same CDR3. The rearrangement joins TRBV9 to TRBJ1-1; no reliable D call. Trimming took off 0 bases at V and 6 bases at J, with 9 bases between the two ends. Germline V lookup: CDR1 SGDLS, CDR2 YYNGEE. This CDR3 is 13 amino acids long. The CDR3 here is CASSVEGGAEAFF. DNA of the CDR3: TGTGCCAGCAGCGTAGAAGGAGGCGCTGAAGCTTTCTTT.

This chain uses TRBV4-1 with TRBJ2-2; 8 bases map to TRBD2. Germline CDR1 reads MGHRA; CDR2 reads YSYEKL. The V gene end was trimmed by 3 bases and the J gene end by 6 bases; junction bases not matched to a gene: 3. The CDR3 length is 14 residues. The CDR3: CASSHGRASGELFF. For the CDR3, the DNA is TGCGCCAGCAGCCACGGGAGGGCATCCGGGGAGCTGTTTTTT.

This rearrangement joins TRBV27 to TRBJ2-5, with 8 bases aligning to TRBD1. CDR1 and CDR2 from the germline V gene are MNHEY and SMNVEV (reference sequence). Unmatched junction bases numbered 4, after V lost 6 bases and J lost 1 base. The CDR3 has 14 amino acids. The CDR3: CASRRQGSQETQYF. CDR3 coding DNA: TGTGCCAGCAGAAGACAGGGGTCCCAAGAGACCCAGTACTTC.

This CDR3 is CASSVGFPHTEAFF. The CDR3 DNA is TGTGCCAGTAGTGTAGGGTTTCCCCACACTGAAGCTTTCTTT. The chain links TRBV19 to TRBJ1-1; D unclear. Trimming removed 5 bases from V and 3 bases from J, with 13 bases in between. CDR1 is LNHDA, CDR2 SQIVND, per germline (reference sequence). This CDR3 is 14 amino acids long. Variable domain in full (rest from reference TRBV19 and TRBJ1-1): DGGITQSPKYLFRKEGQNVTLSCEQNLNHDAMYWYRQDPGQGLRLIYYSQIVNDFQKGDIAEGYSVSREKKESFPLTVTSAQKNPTAFYLCASSVGFPHTEAFFGQGTRLTVV.